What follows are 21 T cell receptor beta chains derived from one specimen sequenced in a study of T cell responses to AZD1222 COVID-19 vaccine. TCRdb's table, derived via immunoSEQ multiplex PCR, lists solely in-frame clones and lacks some. The repertoire holds 200,000 to 250,000 clones, with roughly 91% as singletons. The sample in question was peripheral blood, obtained on day 0 of MenACWY control vaccination. These receptor sequences come from an adult in good health.

The V gene is TRBV7-3, the J gene TRBJ2-5, with a possible D match to TRBD2 (6 bases). The CDR3 length is 15 residues. Per the germline V gene, CDR1 is SGHTA and CDR2 is FQGTGA. With 5 bases removed from V and 0 bases from J, the gap between germline ends came to 13 bases. For the CDR3, the DNA is TGTGCCAGCAGCCAGGTTGGGGGGTACCAAGAGACCCAGTACTTC. It is translated as CASSQVGGYQETQYF.

This chain links TRBV7-8 with TRBJ2-2, with D possibly matching TRBD2 (6 bases). The V and J ends lost 5 bases and 6 bases respectively, with 16 bases between them. The germline V gene has CDR1 SGHVS and CDR2 FQNEAQ. There are 15 residues in the CDR3. The CDR3 is CASSRGRGKAGELFF. CDR3 nucleotide sequence: TGTGCCAGCAGCCGCGGGCGGGGAAAGGCCGGGGAGCTGTTTTTT.

This chain uses TRBV18 with TRBJ2-7, with D possibly called TRBD1 or TRBD2 (6 bases each). CDR3 length: 19 residues. Germline CDR1 KGHSH, CDR2 LQKENI. V lost 1 base to trimming and J lost 1 base, with 23 bases between them. Here the CDR3 reads CASSPQNQPFQGRSYEQYF. The CDR3 DNA sequence: TGTGCCAGCTCACCACAAAATCAGCCCTTTCAGGGGAGGTCCTACGAGCAGTACTTC.

J is TRBJ2-1 and V is TRBV5-4; D is undetermined. CDR1 and CDR2 from the germline V gene are SGHNT and YYREEE (reference sequence). The length of the CDR3 is 16 residues. With 0 bases removed from V and 0 bases from J, the gap between germline ends came to 10 bases. CDR3 region: CASSLELSSSYNEQFF. The CDR3 nucleotides read TGTGCCAGCAGCTTGGAACTGAGCAGCTCCTACAATGAGCAGTTCTTC. Together with reference TRBV5-4 and TRBJ2-1, the CDR3 gives the full variable domain: ETGVTQSPTHLIKTRGQQVTLRCSSQSGHNTVSWYQQALGQGPQFIFQYYREEENGRGNFPPRFSGLQFPNYSSELNVNALELDDSALYLCASSLELSSSYNEQFFGPGTRLTVL.

The rearrangement uses TRBV5-1 and TRBJ1-1; D gene unclear. V was cut by 1 base and J by 1 base, with 5 bases left in between. Per germline, CDR1 SGHRS and CDR2 YFSETQ. The CDR3 contains 13 residues. As DNA, the CDR3 is TGCGCCAGCAGCTTGAGGCGGAACACTGAAGCTTTCTTT. Translating it yields CASSLRRNTEAFF.

V gene TRBV3-1 (or the pseudogene TRBV3-2) combines with J gene TRBJ1-3; tentative D call: TRBD1 (6 bases). The CDR3 runs to 15 residues. CDR1 and CDR2 (germline): LGHDT, YNNKEL (reference sequence). Trimming took 4 bases from V and 4 from J, leaving 14 bases between them. CDR3 in DNA: TGTGCCAGCAGCCTAAGACAGGCGCAAGGAAACACCATATATTTT. Its translation: CASSLRQAQGNTIYF.

This rearrangement joins TRBV7-9 to TRBJ2-7; D not certain. CDR3 length: 15 amino acids. V was clipped by 6 bases and J by 8 bases, with 23 bases between them. Germline CDR1 is SEHNR and CDR2 is FQNEAQ (reference sequence). The CDR3 spells CASSGPGQEALKQYF. DNA for the CDR3: TGTGCCAGCAGTGGCCCTGGTCAGGAAGCCTTGAAGCAGTACTTC. Looking up the rest from reference TRBV7-9 and TRBJ2-7 gives the full variable domain: DTGVSQNPRHKITKRGQNVTFRCDPISEHNRLYWYRQTLGQGPEFLTYFQNEAQLEKSRLLSDRFSAERPKGSFSTLEIQRTEQGDSAMYLCASSGPGQEALKQYFGPGTRLTVT.

The chain recombines TRBV7-8 with TRBJ1-2, with D perhaps matching TRBD1 (5 bases). Germline CDR1 is SGHVS and CDR2 is FQNEAQ. Trimming stripped 2 bases from V and 8 bases from J, with 12 bases between. CDR3 length: 13 amino acids. This CDR3 reads CASSLSGSEGYTF. The CDR3 bases are TGTGCCAGCAGCTTATCAGGGTCTGAGGGCTACACCTTC.

J is TRBJ2-1 and V is TRBV3-1 (or the pseudogene TRBV3-2), with 9 bases that match TRBD2. The CDR3 is made up of 18 amino acids. The V gene's germline CDR1 is LGHDT and CDR2 YNNKEL (reference sequence). The J segment lost 3 bases and the V segment lost 4 bases, leaving 13 bases of the junction unmatched. The CDR3 coding sequence is TGTGCCAGCAGCCCCAACTCGGGGGCGGGGGGGAACTACAATGAGCAGTTCTTC. It codes for CASSPNSGAGGNYNEQFF.

V is TRBV5-4 and J is TRBJ1-2, with a tentative D call TRBD1 (6 bases). CDR1 is SGHNT, CDR2 YYREEE, per germline (reference sequence). The CDR3 length is 14 residues. Trimming left V 5 bases short and J 2 bases short, with 13 bases between. This CDR3 is CASSTGTRNYGYTF. The CDR3 DNA is TGTGCCAGCAGTACCGGGACAAGGAACTATGGCTACACCTTC.

The V gene is TRBV10-3, the J gene TRBJ1-5; D is unclear. The V gene's germline CDR1 is ENHRY and CDR2 SYGVKD. The CDR3 length is 13 residues. V shed 4 bases and J shed 1 base, with 5 bases lying between them. CDR3 sequence: CAISGGSNQPQHF. DNA of the CDR3: TGTGCCATCAGTGGAGGGAGCAATCAGCCCCAGCATTTT.

In nucleotides, the CDR3 is TGTGCCAGCAGCCTCTACAGGGGGCTCGATTCACCCCTCCACTTT. Residues: CASSLYRGLDSPLHF. The chain has TRBV13 and TRBJ1-6, with TRBD1 identical over 9 bases. Germline loops: CDR1 PRHDT, CDR2 FYEKMQ (reference sequence). This CDR3 comprises 15 residues. The trim removed 5 bases at V and 8 bases at J, leaving 7 bases unmatched.

This clone was recorded only once. The V gene is TRBV5-1, the J gene TRBJ1-1; D is possibly TRBD1 (6 bases). This CDR3 has 16 amino acids. Trimming pared 2 bases from V and 4 bases from J, leaving 18 bases between. Per germline, CDR1 SGHRS and CDR2 YFSETQ. The CDR3 nucleotides read TGCGCCAGCAGCTTCAGGCCAGGGGCTTCCTTCACTGAAGCTTTCTTT. Its protein is CASSFRPGASFTEAFF. Full variable domain (remainder filled in from reference TRBV5-1 and TRBJ1-1): KAGVTQTPRYLIKTRGQQVTLSCSPISGHRSVSWYQQTPGQGLQFLFEYFSETQRNKGNFPGRFSGRQFSNSRSEMNVSTLELGDSALYLCASSFRPGASFTEAFFGQGTRLTVV.

The J gene is TRBJ2-5, the V gene TRBV7-6, with D hard to call. Between the trimmed V and J ends, which lost 1 base and 4 bases, there was a span of 7 bases. The CDR3 covers 13 residues. In germline, CDR1 is SGHVS, CDR2 FNYEAQ. The CDR3 sequence is CASSLVGGETQYF. The CDR3 DNA follows: TGTGCCAGCAGCTTAGTAGGCGGAGAGACCCAGTACTTC.

The V gene is TRBV19, the J gene TRBJ2-3; TRBD1 matches 10 bases. Germline V gene lookup returns CDR1 LNHDA and CDR2 SQIVND (reference sequence). The ends lost 5 bases at V and 2 bases at J; junction bases unmatched: 10. This CDR3 spans 17 amino acids. CDR3 in amino acids: CASSLPRDRGYTDTQYF. The CDR3 bases are TGTGCCAGTAGTCTCCCCCGGGACAGGGGTTACACAGATACGCAGTATTTT.

The sample holds one count of this clone. The V and J genes are TRBV18 and TRBJ2-7; 7 positions agree with TRBD2. There are 14 residues in the CDR3. CDR1 is KGHSH, CDR2 LQKENI, per germline. Trimming took 6 bases from V and 5 from J; bases not matched to a gene: 10. Written as DNA, the CDR3 is TGTGCCAGCTCCCCTAGGACTAGAACCGACGAGCAGTACTTC. Residues: CASSPRTRTDEQYF.

This clone was picked up one time. The chain is built from TRBV7-8 and TRBJ2-2, with unresolved D. The CDR3 is 13 amino acids. Germline V CDR1 and CDR2: SGHVS, FQNEAQ. Trimming took 6 bases from V and 6 from J, leaving 11 bases between them. CDR3 residues: CASRGLSAGELFF. The CDR3 nucleotides read TGTGCCAGCAGGGGCCTCTCAGCCGGGGAGCTGTTTTTT.

Note on this clone: The same CDR3 also results from other DNA sequences found in this sample. The CDR3 DNA sequence: TGTGCCTGGGGGACAGATAGCAATCAGCCCCAGCATTTT. Protein sequence: CAWGTDSNQPQHF. This sequence joins TRBV30 and TRBJ1-5; 7 positions match TRBD1. V lost 5 bases, J lost 0 bases, and 1 base stayed unmatched. Germline CDR1 is GTSNPN and CDR2 is SVGIG (reference sequence). This CDR3 is built from 13 residues.

The chain recombines TRBV27 with TRBJ1-6, with D unresolved. Trimming cost V 0 bases and J 9 bases, with 9 bases left between them. CDR1 and CDR2 from the germline V gene are MNHEY and SMNVEV (reference sequence). CDR3 size: 14 residues. Here the CDR3 reads CASSLSLLGSPLHF. The CDR3 DNA is TGTGCCAGCAGTTTATCCTTATTGGGTTCACCCCTCCACTTT.

The CDR3 loop is CATSRGAVGYTF. CDR3 nucleotides: TGTGCCACCAGCAGAGGGGCCGTGGGCTACACCTTC. This sequence joins TRBV15 and TRBJ1-2; D is ambiguous. V was clipped by 1 base and J by 8 bases, with 8 bases between them. This CDR3 is 12 amino acids long. Germline-derived CDR1 and CDR2 are LNHNV and YYDKDF (reference sequence).

The chain links TRBV29-1 to TRBJ1-1; no definite D call. V dropped 4 bases and J dropped 4 bases, with 13 bases sitting between them. The germline V gene has CDR1 SQVTM and CDR2 ANQGSEA. This CDR3 has 13 residues. This CDR3 reads CSVGSAYGTEAFF. CDR3 nucleotides: TGCAGCGTTGGGTCAGCATACGGCACTGAAGCTTTCTTT.